This T cell receptor beta chain was sequenced during a study of cytotoxic CD8 clonotypes in ibrutinib-treated CLL. Across the whole study: Following a median about eleven months of treatment, with a range of 6 to 36, response samples were taken. Averaging across samples gave approximately 250,000 productive templates and approximately 87,000 productive rearrangements.

From germline, CDR1 is SGHNT and CDR2 YYREEE (reference sequence). This CDR3 comprises 16 residues. V lost 2 bases to trimming and J lost 4 bases, with 18 bases between them. The assay was immunoSEQ multiplex PCR, and TCRdb's table has in-frame clones only and misses some. This table holds about 21,000 clones, less than 80% found once. The rearrangement joins TRBV5-4 to TRBJ1-2, with D uncertain. This clonotype originated in a human donor with chronic lymphocytic leukemia. Sequences were derived from PBMCs, sampled before ibrutinib treatment. Here the CDR3 reads CASSFDPRLESYGYTF. DNA for the CDR3: TGTGCCAGCAGCTTTGATCCCCGATTAGAATCCTATGGCTACACCTTC. Full variable domain (rest looked up from reference TRBV5-4 and TRBJ1-2): ETGVTQSPTHLIKTRGQQVTLRCSSQSGHNTVSWYQQALGQGPQFIFQYYREEENGRGNFPPRFSGLQFPNYSSELNVNALELDDSALYLCASSFDPRLESYGYTFGSGTRLTVV.